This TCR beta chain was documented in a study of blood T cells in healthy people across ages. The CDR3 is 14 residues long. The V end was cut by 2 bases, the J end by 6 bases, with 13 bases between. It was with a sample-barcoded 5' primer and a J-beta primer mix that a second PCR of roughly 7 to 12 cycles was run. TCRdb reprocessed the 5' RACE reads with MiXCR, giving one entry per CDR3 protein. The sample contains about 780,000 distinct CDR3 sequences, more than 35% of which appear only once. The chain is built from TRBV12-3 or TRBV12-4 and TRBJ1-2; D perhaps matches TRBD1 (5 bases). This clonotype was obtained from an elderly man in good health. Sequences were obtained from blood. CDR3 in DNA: TGTGCCAGCAGTTTATGGACAACTAGGGATGGCTACACCTTC. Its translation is CASSLWTTRDGYTF.